Listed below are T cell receptor beta chains from one sample, sequenced in a study of blood T cell repertoires in COVID-19. Clones were read by immunoSEQ multiplex PCR, and TCRdb kept only the in-frame ones, dropping some. The table has roughly 200,000 clones, 65% to 85% seen once. Sequenced: peripheral blood. The receptors here all came from a man aged 40-50 years with active or convalescent COVID-19. Both conserved end residues are part of each CDR3. A D gene is named only where the DNA matches it firmly. Clone size is not always given. Where it is, it says once, few, many or a class for expanded clones.

DNA	CDR3	D	J	V	size
TGTGCCTGGAGTGTACGGCTAGCGGGAGGTTATGAGCAGTTCTTC	CAWSVRLAGGYEQFF	TRBD2	TRBJ2-1	TRBV30	.
TGTGCCAGCAGGTTGGGGACAGAGAGGTCCAATGAGCAGTTCTTC	CASRLGTERSNEQFF	TRBD1	TRBJ2-1	TRBV6-5	.
TGTGCCAGCAGCGCAGGGGGCGCCTATGGCTACACCTTC	CASSAGGAYGYTF	TRBD1	TRBJ1-2	TRBV9	.
TGTGCCAGCAGCTTAGAGGGGTTCGGCGGCTACACCTTC	CASSLEGFGGYTF	.	TRBJ1-2	TRBV7-9	.
TGTGCCAGCAGTGAACTAGCGGGAGTGGATGAGCAGTTCTTC	CASSELAGVDEQFF	TRBD2	TRBJ2-1	TRBV2	.
TGTGCCGTCCTATCTCGCGTCCCGAGCACAGATACGCAGTATTTT	CAVLSRVPSTDTQYF	.	TRBJ2-3	TRBV6-5	.
TGTGCCACCAGACAGAAAGGGACTAGCGGGAATTATGAGCAGTTCTTC	CATRQKGTSGNYEQFF	TRBD2	TRBJ2-1	TRBV24-1	.
TGTGCCGCCCGGGGTCAGACGGGTAGTGAGCAGTTCTTC	CAARGQTGSEQFF	.	TRBJ2-1	TRBV10-3	.
TGTGCCACCCGGGGGGACACCGGAAACTACGAGCAGTACTTC	CATRGDTGNYEQYF	.	TRBJ2-7	TRBV7-9	.
TGCAGTGCTAGTCGGTTTACCTCCTACAATGAGCAGTTCTTC	CSASRFTSYNEQFF	.	TRBJ2-1	TRBV20-1	once
TGTGCCTGGAGTGTACAGCACAGGTCCAATCAGCCCCAGCATTTT	CAWSVQHRSNQPQHF	.	TRBJ1-5	TRBV30	.
TGTGCCAGCAGTTTTTCAGGGCCCAATCAGCCCCAGCATTTT	CASSFSGPNQPQHF	.	TRBJ1-5	TRBV28	.
TGCAGCGCCCTGACAGGTTCGGCTTTCTTT	CSALTGSAFF	.	TRBJ1-1	TRBV29-1	.
TGTGCCAGCAGCCCCCTTTCCTTTACAGGGGGCATTGCAGATACGCAGTATTTT	CASSPLSFTGGIADTQYF	TRBD1	TRBJ2-3	TRBV4-2	.
TGCGCCAGCAGCCCACAGGGGGGTCAAGAGACCCAGTACTTC	CASSPQGGQETQYF	TRBD1	TRBJ2-5	TRBV5-1	.
TGTGCCAGCAGAGGTCTAGCGGGAGTAGATACGCAGTATTTT	CASRGLAGVDTQYF	TRBD2	TRBJ2-3	TRBV2	.